This T cell receptor beta chain was identified during a study of blood T cells in healthy people across ages. Looked up from germline, CDR1 is SEHNR and CDR2 is FQNEAQ (reference sequence). Trimming cost V 5 bases and J 2 bases, with 13 bases left between them. CDR3 length equals 14 residues. Peripheral blood from each donor was collected in a volume of approximately 9.2 milliliters. Extracted total RNA amounted to at least 5.5 micrograms for each sample. Next came a second PCR, run for about 7 to 12 cycles, which used a sample-barcoded 5' primer along with a J-beta primer mix. Per-sample output comprised a minimum of 2.5 million paired-end reads containing CDR3. TCRdb used MiXCR to reprocess the 5' RACE reads, holding one entry per CDR3 protein. The data contain 1,800,000 or so distinct CDR3 sequences, roughly 43% of them singletons.

The J gene is TRBJ2-7, the V gene TRBV7-9; no clear D gene. This TCR was recovered from a human donor in good health. Sequencing used blood. CDR3: CASSIPGATYEQYF. The CDR3 DNA is TGTGCCAGCAGCATACCCGGTGCAACCTACGAGCAGTACTTC.